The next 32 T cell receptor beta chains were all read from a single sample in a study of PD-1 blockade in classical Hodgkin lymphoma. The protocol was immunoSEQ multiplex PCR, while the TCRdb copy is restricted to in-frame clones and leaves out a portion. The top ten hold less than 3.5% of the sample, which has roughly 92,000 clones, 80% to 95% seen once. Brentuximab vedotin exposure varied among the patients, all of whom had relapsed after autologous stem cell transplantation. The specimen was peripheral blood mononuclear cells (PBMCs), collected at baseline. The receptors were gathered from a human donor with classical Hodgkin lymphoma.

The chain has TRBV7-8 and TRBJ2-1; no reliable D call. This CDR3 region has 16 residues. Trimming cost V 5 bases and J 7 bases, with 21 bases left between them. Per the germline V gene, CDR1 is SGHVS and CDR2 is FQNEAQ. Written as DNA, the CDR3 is TGTGCCAGCAGCAACAACTATCGACAAGGAATGAATGAGCAGTTCTTC. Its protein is CASSNNYRQGMNEQFF.

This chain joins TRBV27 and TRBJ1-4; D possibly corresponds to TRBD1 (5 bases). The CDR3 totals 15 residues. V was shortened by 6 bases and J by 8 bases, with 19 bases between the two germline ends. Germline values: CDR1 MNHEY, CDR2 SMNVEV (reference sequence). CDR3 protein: CASSLAGRDAEKLFF. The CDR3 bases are TGTGCCAGCAGCTTAGCAGGGAGGGATGCAGAAAAACTGTTTTTT.

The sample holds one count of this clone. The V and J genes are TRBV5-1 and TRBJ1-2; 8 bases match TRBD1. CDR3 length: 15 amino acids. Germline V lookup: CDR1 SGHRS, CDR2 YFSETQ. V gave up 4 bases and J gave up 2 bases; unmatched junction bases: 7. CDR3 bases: TGCGCCAGCAGCCCCACCGACAGGGGCAACTATGGCTACACCTTC. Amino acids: CASSPTDRGNYGYTF. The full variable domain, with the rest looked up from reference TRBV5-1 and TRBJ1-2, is KAGVTQTPRYLIKTRGQQVTLSCSPISGHRSVSWYQQTPGQGLQFLFEYFSETQRNKGNFPGRFSGRQFSNSRSEMNVSTLELGDSALYLCASSPTDRGNYGYTFGSGTRLTVV.

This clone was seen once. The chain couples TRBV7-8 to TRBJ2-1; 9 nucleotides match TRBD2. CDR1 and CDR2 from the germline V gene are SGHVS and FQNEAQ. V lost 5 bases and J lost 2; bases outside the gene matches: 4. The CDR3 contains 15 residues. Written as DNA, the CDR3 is TGTGCCAGCAGCCGCGGGAGGGCCCCCTACAATGAGCAGTTCTTC. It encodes CASSRGRAPYNEQFF.

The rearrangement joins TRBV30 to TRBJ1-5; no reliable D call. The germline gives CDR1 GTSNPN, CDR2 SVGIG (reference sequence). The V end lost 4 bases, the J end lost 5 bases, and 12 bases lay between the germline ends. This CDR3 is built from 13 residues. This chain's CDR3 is CAWTRTRDQPQHF. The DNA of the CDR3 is TGTGCCTGGACACGGACGCGCGATCAGCCCCAGCATTTT.

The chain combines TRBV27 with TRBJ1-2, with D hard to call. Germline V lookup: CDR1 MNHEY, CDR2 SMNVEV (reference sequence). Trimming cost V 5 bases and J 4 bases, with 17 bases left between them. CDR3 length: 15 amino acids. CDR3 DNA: TGTGCCAGCAGTCCCCTCGGCGGAACCCCCTATGGCTACACCTTC. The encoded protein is CASSPLGGTPYGYTF.

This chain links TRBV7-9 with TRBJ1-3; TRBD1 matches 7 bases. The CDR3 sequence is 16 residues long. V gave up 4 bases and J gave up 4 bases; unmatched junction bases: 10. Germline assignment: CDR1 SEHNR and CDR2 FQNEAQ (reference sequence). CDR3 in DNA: TGTGCCAGCAGCTCGCCGAGACAGGGAGGAGGAAACACCATATATTTT. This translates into CASSSPRQGGGNTIYF. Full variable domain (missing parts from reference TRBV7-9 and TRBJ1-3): DTGVSQNPRHKITKRGQNVTFRCDPISEHNRLYWYRQTLGQGPEFLTYFQNEAQLEKSRLLSDRFSAERPKGSFSTLEIQRTEQGDSAMYLCASSSPRQGGGNTIYFGEGSWLTVV.

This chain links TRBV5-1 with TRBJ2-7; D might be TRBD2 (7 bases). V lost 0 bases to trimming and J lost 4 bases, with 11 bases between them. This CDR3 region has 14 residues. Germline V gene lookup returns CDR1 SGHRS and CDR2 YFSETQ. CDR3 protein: CASSLGGGEYEQYF. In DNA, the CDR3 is TGCGCCAGCAGCTTGGGCGGGGGCGAATACGAGCAGTACTTC.

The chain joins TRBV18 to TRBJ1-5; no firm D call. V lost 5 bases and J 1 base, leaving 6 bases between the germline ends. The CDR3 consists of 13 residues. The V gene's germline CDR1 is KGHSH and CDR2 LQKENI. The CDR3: CASSGVSNQPQHF. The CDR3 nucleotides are TGTGCCAGCTCAGGGGTCAGCAATCAGCCCCAGCATTTT.

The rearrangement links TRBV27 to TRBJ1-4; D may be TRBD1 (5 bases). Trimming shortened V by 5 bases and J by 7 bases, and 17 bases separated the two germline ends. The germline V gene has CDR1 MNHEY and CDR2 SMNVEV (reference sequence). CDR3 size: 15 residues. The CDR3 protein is CASSITGPRPEKLFF. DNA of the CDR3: TGTGCCAGCAGTATCACAGGTCCACGCCCTGAAAAACTGTTTTTT.

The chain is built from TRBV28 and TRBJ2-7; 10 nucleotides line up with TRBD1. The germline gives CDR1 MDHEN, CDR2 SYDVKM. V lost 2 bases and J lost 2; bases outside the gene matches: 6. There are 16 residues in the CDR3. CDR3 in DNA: TGTGCCAGCAGTTTACCCCCGGGACAGGGGACCTACGAGCAGTACTTC. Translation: CASSLPPGQGTYEQYF.

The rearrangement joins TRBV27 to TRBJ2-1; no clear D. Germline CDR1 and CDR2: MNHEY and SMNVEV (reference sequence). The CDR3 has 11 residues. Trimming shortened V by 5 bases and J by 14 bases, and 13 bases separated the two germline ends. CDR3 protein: CASSQLGLKFF. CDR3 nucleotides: TGTGCCAGCAGTCAATTAGGGTTAAAGTTCTTC.

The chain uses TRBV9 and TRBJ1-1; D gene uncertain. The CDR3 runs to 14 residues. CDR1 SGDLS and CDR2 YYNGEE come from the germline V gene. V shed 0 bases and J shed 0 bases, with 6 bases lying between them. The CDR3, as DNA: TGTGCCAGCAGCGTAGGAGGCATGAACACTGAAGCTTTCTTT. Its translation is CASSVGGMNTEAFF.

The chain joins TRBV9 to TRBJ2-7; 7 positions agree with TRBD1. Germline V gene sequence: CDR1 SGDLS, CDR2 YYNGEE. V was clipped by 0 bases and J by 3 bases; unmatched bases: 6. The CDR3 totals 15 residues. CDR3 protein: CASSVDGDSYYEQYF. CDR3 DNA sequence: TGTGCCAGCAGCGTAGACGGGGACAGCTACTACGAGCAGTACTTC.

The CDR3 is CASSFPGTDYGYTF. The CDR3 DNA sequence: TGTGCCAGCAGCTTCCCGGGTACCGACTATGGCTACACCTTC. The V and J genes are TRBV7-2 and TRBJ1-2; D call uncertain. The CDR3 has 14 amino acids. Germline loops: CDR1 SGHTA, CDR2 FQGNSA. V gave up 3 bases and J gave up 3 bases, with 11 bases separating them.

CDR3 amino acids: CASRAIAGGPEETQYF. The CDR3 bases are TGCGCCAGCAGGGCAATAGCGGGAGGGCCTGAAGAGACCCAGTACTTC. The genes are TRBV10-2 and TRBJ2-5; 11 nucleotides match TRBD2. Trimming at V came to 6 bases and at J to 3 bases, leaving 9 bases not matched to a gene. CDR1 is WSHSY, CDR2 SAAADI, per germline. The CDR3 covers 16 residues.

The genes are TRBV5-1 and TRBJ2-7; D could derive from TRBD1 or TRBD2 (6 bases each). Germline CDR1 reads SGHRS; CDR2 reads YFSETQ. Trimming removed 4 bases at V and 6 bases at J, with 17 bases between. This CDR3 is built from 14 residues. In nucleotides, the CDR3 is TGCGCCAGCAGCCCACGGCGGGACACTTCCGAGCAGTACTTC. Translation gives CASSPRRDTSEQYF.

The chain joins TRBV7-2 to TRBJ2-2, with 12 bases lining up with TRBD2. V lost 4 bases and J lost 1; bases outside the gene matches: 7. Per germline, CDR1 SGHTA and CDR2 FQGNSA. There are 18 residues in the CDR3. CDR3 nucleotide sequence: TGTGCCAGCAGCTCGCGACTAGCGGGAGCCTTGAACACCGGGGAGCTGTTTTTT. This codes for CASSSRLAGALNTGELFF. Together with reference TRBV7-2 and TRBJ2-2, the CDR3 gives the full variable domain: GAGVSQSPSNKVTEKGKDVELRCDPISGHTALYWYRQSLGQGLEFLIYFQGNSAPDKSGLPSDRFSAERTGGSVSTLTIQRTQQEDSAVYLCASSSRLAGALNTGELFFGEGSRLTVL.

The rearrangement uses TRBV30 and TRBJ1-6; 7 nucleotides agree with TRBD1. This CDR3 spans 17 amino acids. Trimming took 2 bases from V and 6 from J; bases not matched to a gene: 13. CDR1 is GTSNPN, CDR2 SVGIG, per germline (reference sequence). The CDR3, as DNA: TGTGCCTGGAGTCCCGACAGGGTTCGGGGCTTTAATTCACCCCTCCACTTT. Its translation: CAWSPDRVRGFNSPLHF. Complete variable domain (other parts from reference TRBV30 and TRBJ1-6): SQTIHQWPATLVQPVGSPLSLECTVEGTSNPNLYWYRQAAGRGLQLLFYSVGIGQISSEVPQNLSASRPQDRQFILSSKKLLLSDSGFYLCAWSPDRVRGFNSPLHFGNGTRLTVT.

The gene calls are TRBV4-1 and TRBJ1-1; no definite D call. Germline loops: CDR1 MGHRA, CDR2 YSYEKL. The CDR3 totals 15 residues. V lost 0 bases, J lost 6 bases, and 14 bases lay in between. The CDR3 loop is CASSQDMLRASEAFF. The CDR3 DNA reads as TGCGCCAGCAGCCAAGATATGTTGCGGGCATCTGAAGCTTTCTTT.

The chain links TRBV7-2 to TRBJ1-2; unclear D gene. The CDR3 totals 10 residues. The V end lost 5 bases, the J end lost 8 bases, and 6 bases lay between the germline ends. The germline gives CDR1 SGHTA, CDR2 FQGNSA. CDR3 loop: CASSGRGYTF. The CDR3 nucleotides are TGTGCCAGCAGCGGCAGAGGCTACACCTTC. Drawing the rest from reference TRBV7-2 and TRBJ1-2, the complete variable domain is GAGVSQSPSNKVTEKGKDVELRCDPISGHTALYWYRQSLGQGLEFLIYFQGNSAPDKSGLPSDRFSAERTGGSVSTLTIQRTQQEDSAVYLCASSGRGYTFGSGTRLTVV.

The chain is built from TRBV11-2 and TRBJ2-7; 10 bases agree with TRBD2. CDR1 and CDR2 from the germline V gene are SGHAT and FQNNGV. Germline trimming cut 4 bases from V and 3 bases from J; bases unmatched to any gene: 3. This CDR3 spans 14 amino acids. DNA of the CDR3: TGTGCCAGCAGCTGGGCTAGCGGGAGCTACGAGCAGTACTTC. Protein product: CASSWASGSYEQYF.

The CDR3 nucleotides are TGTGCCAGCAGTTACTCTAGGGGGAACACTGAAGCTTTCTTT. Amino acid sequence: CASSYSRGNTEAFF. The V and J genes are TRBV6-5 and TRBJ1-1, with D perhaps matching TRBD1 (5 bases). The germline V and J ends were trimmed by 0 bases and 1 base, with 6 bases remaining between them. This CDR3 comprises 14 residues. Germline CDR1 MNHEY, CDR2 SVGAGI.

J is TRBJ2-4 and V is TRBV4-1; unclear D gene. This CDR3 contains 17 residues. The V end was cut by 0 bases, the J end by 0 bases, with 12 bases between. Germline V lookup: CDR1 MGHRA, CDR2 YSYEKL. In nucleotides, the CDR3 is TGCGCCAGCAGCCAAGATCAAGGAACGCTAGCCAAAAACATTCAGTACTTC. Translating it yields CASSQDQGTLAKNIQYF.

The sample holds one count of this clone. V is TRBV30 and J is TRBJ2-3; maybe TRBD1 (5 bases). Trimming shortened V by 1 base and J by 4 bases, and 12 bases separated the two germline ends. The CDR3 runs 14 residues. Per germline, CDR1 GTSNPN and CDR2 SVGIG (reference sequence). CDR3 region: CAWSAGLGPDTQYF. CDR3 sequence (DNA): TGTGCCTGGAGTGCAGGGTTGGGCCCAGATACGCAGTATTTT.

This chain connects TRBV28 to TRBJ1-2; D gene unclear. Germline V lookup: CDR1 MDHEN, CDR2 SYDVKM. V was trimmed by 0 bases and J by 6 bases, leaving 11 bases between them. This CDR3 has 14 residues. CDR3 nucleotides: TGTGCCAGCAGTTTATGGTCCGATTTCGATGGCTACACCTTC. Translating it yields CASSLWSDFDGYTF.

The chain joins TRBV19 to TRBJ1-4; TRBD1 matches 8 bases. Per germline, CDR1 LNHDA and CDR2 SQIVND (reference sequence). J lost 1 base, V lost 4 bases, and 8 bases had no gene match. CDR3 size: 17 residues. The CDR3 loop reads CASSTPGQGITNEKLFF. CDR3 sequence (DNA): TGTGCCAGTAGTACGCCAGGACAGGGAATAACTAATGAAAAACTGTTTTTT.

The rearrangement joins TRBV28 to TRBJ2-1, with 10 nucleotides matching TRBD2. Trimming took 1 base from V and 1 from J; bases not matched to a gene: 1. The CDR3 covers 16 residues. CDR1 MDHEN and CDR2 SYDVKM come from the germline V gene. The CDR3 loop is CASSLSTSGSYNEQFF. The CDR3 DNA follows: TGTGCCAGCAGTTTATCGACTAGCGGGTCCTACAATGAGCAGTTCTTC.

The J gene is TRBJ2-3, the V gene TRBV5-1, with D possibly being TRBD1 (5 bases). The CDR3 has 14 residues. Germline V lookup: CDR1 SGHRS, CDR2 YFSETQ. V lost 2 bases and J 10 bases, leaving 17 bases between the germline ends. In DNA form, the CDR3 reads TGCGCCAGCAGCTTTGAGGCGTCCCCAGGGCCGCAGTATTTT. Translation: CASSFEASPGPQYF.

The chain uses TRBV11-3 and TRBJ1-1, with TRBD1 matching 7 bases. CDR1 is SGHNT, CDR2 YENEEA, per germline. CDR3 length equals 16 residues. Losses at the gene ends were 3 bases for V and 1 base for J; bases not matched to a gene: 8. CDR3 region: CASSLMPTGTNTEAFF. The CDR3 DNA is TGTGCCAGCAGCTTGATGCCGACAGGGACGAACACTGAAGCTTTCTTT.

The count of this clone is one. Written as DNA, the CDR3 is TGTGCCAGCTCCGCCCTCGTCCTGGGACTAGCGGGAGTCTACGAGCAGTACTTC. It codes for CASSALVLGLAGVYEQYF. This sequence joins TRBV18 and TRBJ2-7; 14 bases are a match to TRBD2. The V gene's germline CDR1 is KGHSH and CDR2 LQKENI. V lost 6 bases to trimming and J lost 3 bases; unmatched junction nucleotides: 13. This CDR3 is built from 18 residues.

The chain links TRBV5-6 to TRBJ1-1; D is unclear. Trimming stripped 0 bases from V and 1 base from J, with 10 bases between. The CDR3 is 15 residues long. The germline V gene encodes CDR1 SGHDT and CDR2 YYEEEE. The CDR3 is CASSLAGWGNTEAFF. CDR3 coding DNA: TGTGCCAGCAGCTTGGCGGGTTGGGGGAACACTGAAGCTTTCTTT.